The rows below give T cell receptor beta chains drawn from one sample of a study of blood T cells in healthy people across ages. MiXCR was run by TCRdb on the 5' RACE reads, yielding one entry per CDR3 protein. The sample consists of 1 million or so distinct CDR3 sequences, 45% of them appearing once. Source material: blood. The receptors were sampled from a woman aged 60 to 75 in good health. The CDR3 runs from the conserved cysteine through the conserved F or W. Each record gives: clone size, V gene, J gene, D gene, CDR3 protein, CDR3 DNA. The D gene is left open where the match is weak. Rows give clone size only sometimes, using once, few, many, or a class for an expanded clone.

-	TRBV6-1	TRBJ2-4	TRBD2	CASRGGSAKNIQYF	TGTGCCAGCCGCGGGGGGTCAGCCAAAAACATTCAGTACTTC
few	TRBV6-5	TRBJ1-6	-	CASSYSMGGLSSYNSPLHF	TGTGCCAGCAGTTACTCGATGGGGGGATTAAGCTCCTATAATTCACCCCTCCACTTT
few	TRBV20-1	TRBJ2-7	-	CSARAQGRPNTYEQYF	TGCAGTGCTAGAGCTCAGGGACGACCCAACACCTACGAGCAGTACTTC
few	TRBV20-1	TRBJ2-1	TRBD2	CSARGPGTSGDDSYNEQFF	TGCAGTGCTAGAGGTCCCGGGACTAGCGGGGACGACTCCTACAATGAGCAGTTCTTC
-	TRBV29-1	TRBJ1-2	-	CSVEGTSITSYGYTF	TGCAGCGTTGAAGGGACATCGATCACCTCCTATGGCTACACCTTC
-	TRBV5-5	TRBJ1-5	TRBD1	CASSSTGVDNQPQHF	TGTGCCAGCAGCTCAACAGGGGTGGACAATCAGCCCCAGCATTTT
-	TRBV27	TRBJ2-1	-	CASSLAEGGEQFF	TGTGCCAGCAGTCTAGCCGAGGGGGGCGAGCAGTTCTTC
-	TRBV12-3/TRBV12-4	TRBJ2-1	TRBD2	CASSPIRQGLAGRSYNEQFF	TGTGCCAGCAGCCCTATTAGACAGGGACTAGCGGGACGATCCTACAATGAGCAGTTCTTC
few	TRBV3-1	TRBJ2-3	-	CASSQETPADTQYF	TGTGCCAGCAGCCAAGAGACTCCAGCTGATACGCAGTATTTT
-	TRBV20-1	TRBJ2-4	TRBD2	CSARGREWQYF	TGCAGTGCTCGAGGGAGGGAATGGCAGTACTTC
-	TRBV3-1	TRBJ2-6	-	CASSRPGTGPSGASVLTF	TGTGCCAGCAGCCGCCCCGGCACAGGACCCTCTGGGGCCAGCGTCCTGACTTTC
many	TRBV5-1	TRBJ2-1	TRBD1	CASSLGGQGGEQFF	TGCGCCAGCAGCTTGGGAGGACAGGGGGGTGAGCAGTTCTTC
-	TRBV29-1	TRBJ2-3	TRBD2	CSVGLAGNTDTQYF	TGCAGCGTCGGACTAGCGGGAAACACAGATACGCAGTATTTT
few	TRBV2	TRBJ1-4	-	CASSETLWGLFF	TGTGCCAGCAGTGAAACTCTCTGGGGACTGTTTTTT
-	TRBV18	TRBJ2-7	-	CASSPKTGDPYEQYF	TGTGCCAGCTCACCAAAGACGGGAGACCCCTACGAGCAGTACTTC
-	TRBV9	TRBJ1-1	-	CASSVAPADGEAFF	TGTGCCAGCAGCGTAGCCCCAGCGGACGGTGAAGCTTTCTTT
-	TRBV13	TRBJ1-4	-	CASSPSGAPGEKLFF	TGTGCCAGCAGCCCTAGCGGGGCCCCAGGAGAAAAACTGTTTTTT
-	TRBV10-3	TRBJ2-7	TRBD1	CAISDPNRGQEIQYF	TGTGCCATCAGTGACCCCAACAGGGGACAAGAGATCCAGTACTTC
-	TRBV5-1	TRBJ2-1	TRBD2	CASSLAPGTSGIYEQFF	TGCGCCAGCAGCTTGGCCCCCGGGACTAGCGGGATTTATGAGCAGTTCTTC
many	TRBV20-1	TRBJ2-5	-	CSARVAGETQYF	TGCAGTGCTAGGGTAGCAGGGGAGACCCAGTACTTC
-	TRBV29-1	TRBJ2-4	TRBD1	CSGTGVSEQYF	TGCAGCGGAACAGGGGTTAGTGAGCAGTACTTC
once	TRBV7-2	TRBJ2-7	-	CANSTPPPYNEQYF	TGTGCCAACAGCACACCGCCCCCTTACAATGAGCAGTACTTC
-	TRBV24-1	TRBJ2-6	-	CATSDSRSVVEWWANVLTF	TGTGCCACCAGTGATTCCAGGAGTGTCGTAGAGTGGTGGGCCAACGTCCTGACTTTC
few	TRBV27	TRBJ1-2	-	CASSLSVGGAAYGYTF	TGTGCCAGCAGTTTATCGGTGGGGGGGGCCGCCTATGGCTACACCTTC
-	TRBV6-2/TRBV6-3	TRBJ2-1	TRBD1	CASSDRGYEQFF	TGTGCCAGCAGTGACAGGGGGTATGAGCAGTTCTTC
-	TRBV6-1	TRBJ2-1	-	CASSEALFLFF	TGTGCCAGCAGTGAAGCGCTTTTCCTGTTCTTC
-	TRBV27	TRBJ1-2	-	CASSLGHRYGYTF	TGTGCCAGCAGTCTGGGACATCGGTATGGCTACACCTTC
-	TRBV9	TRBJ2-5	-	CASSREGGFQETQYF	TGTGCCAGCAGCAGGGAGGGGGGCTTCCAAGAGACCCAGTACTTC
-	TRBV7-3	TRBJ2-1	-	CASSLTLGRSNEQFF	TGTGCCAGCAGCCTCACCCTAGGTCGGTCGAATGAGCAGTTCTTC
few	TRBV5-1	TRBJ2-5	-	CASSLEAGMGETQYF	TGCGCCAGCAGCTTGGAGGCGGGGATGGGGGAGACCCAGTACTTC
-	TRBV12-3/TRBV12-4	TRBJ2-3	-	CASSLAELGADTQYF	TGTGCCAGCAGTTTAGCAGAGCTCGGCGCAGATACGCAGTATTTT
-	TRBV29-1	TRBJ2-1	-	CSGGGRSSYNEQFF	TGCAGCGGTGGGGGGAGGAGCTCCTACAATGAGCAGTTCTTC
-	TRBV3-1	TRBJ1-1	-	CASSPTPLGQNTEAFF	TGTGCCAGCAGCCCGACCCCGCTAGGACAGAACACTGAAGCTTTCTTT
-	TRBV7-3	TRBJ2-1	-	CASSSARQSTYNEQFF	TGTGCCAGCAGTTCGGCCCGGCAGTCTACCTACAATGAGCAGTTCTTC
few	TRBV29-1	TRBJ1-2	TRBD1	CSVEGQGISGYTF	TGCAGCGTCGAGGGACAGGGGATTAGTGGCTACACCTTC
-	TRBV12-3/TRBV12-4	TRBJ2-5	TRBD2	CASSLAGLAGNQYF	TGTGCCAGCAGTTTAGCCGGACTAGCGGGGAACCAGTACTTC
few	TRBV12-3/TRBV12-4	TRBJ2-3	TRBD1	CASSRRTGDTDTQYF	TGTGCCAGCAGTCGAAGGACAGGGGACACAGATACGCAGTATTTT
few	TRBV7-2	TRBJ2-7	TRBD2	CASSSQAGSSYEQYF	TGTGCCAGCAGCTCGCAAGCGGGGAGCTCCTACGAGCAGTACTTC
-	TRBV15	TRBJ2-5	-	CATSGDPPGGLGETQYF	TGTGCCACCAGCGGAGATCCGCCAGGGGGACTAGGAGAGACCCAGTACTTC
once	TRBV5-1	TRBJ2-2	-	CASSLGVGRRGTGELFF	TGCGCCAGCAGCCTCGGGGTAGGGAGACGCGGCACCGGGGAGCTGTTTTTT
-	TRBV6-5	TRBJ2-7	-	CAGSYSWVEQYF	TGTGCCGGCAGTTACTCTTGGGTCGAGCAGTACTTC
-	TRBV18	TRBJ2-4	TRBD2	CASSPRTGLAGSQYF	TGTGCCAGCTCGCCTAGAACGGGACTAGCGGGATCTCAGTACTTC
-	TRBV11-3	TRBJ2-3	-	CASSLGGAVSTDTQYF	TGTGCCAGCAGCTTAGGGGGCGCAGTCAGCACAGATACGCAGTATTTT
few	TRBV15	TRBJ2-7	-	CATSRVIPGEQYF	TGTGCCACCAGCAGAGTCATACCCGGGGAGCAGTACTTC
few	TRBV20-1	TRBJ2-5	TRBD2	CSTQGGLAGGSSETQYF	TGCAGTACCCAGGGAGGGCTAGCGGGAGGGTCGTCAGAGACCCAGTACTTC
few	TRBV2	TRBJ2-7	TRBD2	CASRAGLQTYEQYF	TGTGCCAGCAGAGCGGGACTACAAACCTACGAGCAGTACTTC
-	TRBV7-9	TRBJ2-3	-	CASSFPDLIDTQYF	TGTGCCAGCAGCTTCCCCGACCTGATCGATACGCAGTATTTT
-	TRBV2	TRBJ2-1	TRBD2	CASWGLASQWGEDDEQFF	TGTGCCAGCTGGGGACTAGCTTCCCAATGGGGGGAGGATGATGAGCAGTTCTTC
-	TRBV7-2	TRBJ1-2	TRBD1	CASSLTLRDRLYGYTF	TGTGCCAGCAGCCTCACCCTACGGGACAGATTATATGGCTACACCTTC
once	TRBV5-6	TRBJ2-1	-	CAGSLWGLAVYNEQFF	TGTGCCGGCAGCTTGTGGGGGCTAGCCGTCTACAATGAGCAGTTCTTC
-	TRBV27	TRBJ1-1	TRBD1	CASSSPGQGATEAFF	TGTGCCAGCAGTTCACCGGGACAGGGGGCAACTGAAGCTTTCTTT
many	TRBV27	TRBJ2-3	-	CASSLYPADTQYF	TGTGCCAGCAGTTTATACCCAGCAGATACGCAGTATTTT
-	TRBV4-2	TRBJ2-7	TRBD2	CASSPSSGRAAVNPYEQYF	TGTGCCAGCAGCCCCTCTAGCGGGAGGGCCGCGGTGAACCCCTACGAGCAGTACTTC